Below are 21 T cell receptor beta chains sequenced from a single sample in a study of T-cell memory formation after mild COVID-19 (dated by TCRdb to the early 2020s). Receptors were amplified or captured by 5' RACE. The reads were generated on an Illumina NovaSeq 6000. The public reads were run again by TCRdb, first through fastp at Q25 and then through MiXCR, and only productive beta chains were kept. Each CDR3 protein appears once, grouped with its most common genes and DNA. The sample table lists about half a million distinct CDR3 sequences, 15% to 20% of them with a count of one. The top ten clonotypes cover 10% to 15% of the sample. The specimen sequenced was PBMCs or a T cell subset sorted from them (not recorded which). The receptors here all came from an adult woman who had mild COVID-19 (a few samples of this study predate the infection). The sample titles of this study are shuffled in the database, so cell type and time point are left out; the donor was told from shared clones.

V and J are TRBV15 and TRBJ2-4, with 9 bases aligning to TRBD2. The CDR3 has 15 residues. CDR1 and CDR2 (germline): LNHNV, YYDKDF (reference sequence). With V trimmed by 0 bases and J by 6 bases, 3 bases remained unmatched. DNA of the CDR3: TGTGCCACCAGCAGAGAAATAGCGGGAGTAAACATTCAGTACTTC. This encodes CATSREIAGVNIQYF.

The J gene is TRBJ2-5, the V gene TRBV28; D is unclear. The length of the CDR3 is 14 residues. Trimming stripped 4 bases from V and 1 base from J, with 10 bases between. CDR1 and CDR2 (germline): MDHEN, SYDVKM. The CDR3: CASSSSSLQETQYF. The CDR3 nucleotides read TGTGCCAGCAGTTCAAGTAGTCTCCAAGAGACCCAGTACTTC.

The gene calls are TRBV7-9 and TRBJ1-1; no clear D gene. This CDR3 has 15 residues. Germline CDR1 is SEHNR and CDR2 is FQNEAQ (reference sequence). Trimming stripped 1 base from V and 5 bases from J, with 14 bases between. CDR3 nucleotides: TGTGCCAGCAGCTTAGTCGGGCGGGGTACGACTGAAGCTTTCTTT. The encoded protein is CASSLVGRGTTEAFF.

The gene calls are TRBV29-1 and TRBJ2-1; 12 bases agree with TRBD2. J lost 0 bases, V lost 4 bases, and 4 bases had no gene match. Per the germline V gene, CDR1 is SQVTM and CDR2 is ANQGSEA. This CDR3 comprises 16 residues. In DNA, the CDR3 is TGCAGCGTTGCTAAGACTAGCGGGGGCTCCTACAATGAGCAGTTCTTC. It translates to CSVAKTSGGSYNEQFF.

The chain couples TRBV29-1 to TRBJ2-3; D unclear. V was cut by 4 bases and J by 2 bases, with 7 bases left in between. The CDR3 covers 12 residues. CDR1 and CDR2 from the germline V gene are SQVTM and ANQGSEA. The CDR3 DNA reads as TGCAGCGTTGTACCCGCCACAGATACGCAGTATTTT. Residues: CSVVPATDTQYF.

V and J are TRBV5-1 and TRBJ1-2; possibly TRBD1 for D (6 bases). The CDR3 sequence is 14 residues long. CDR1 is SGHRS and CDR2 is YFSETQ in the germline V gene. V lost 1 base and J lost 2, with 9 bases in between. This CDR3 reads CASSLRGLNYGYTF. The DNA of the CDR3 is TGCGCCAGCAGCTTGAGGGGGTTAAACTATGGCTACACCTTC.

This chain uses TRBV5-5 with TRBJ1-1, with D uncertain. Germline V lookup: CDR1 SGHKS, CDR2 YYEKEE (reference sequence). Between the trimmed V and J ends, which lost 1 base and 0 bases, there was a span of 7 bases. This CDR3 comprises 14 residues. The CDR3 reads CASSLYFMNTEAFF. CDR3 nucleotides: TGTGCCAGCAGCTTGTACTTCATGAACACTGAAGCTTTCTTT.

V gene TRBV7-9 combines with J gene TRBJ1-2; no reliable D call. CDR3 length equals 14 residues. V shed 0 bases and J shed 2 bases, with 7 bases lying between them. Germline V gene sequence: CDR1 SEHNR, CDR2 FQNEAQ (reference sequence). The CDR3 nucleotides read TGTGCCAGCAGCTTAGCCACAGAAAACTATGGCTACACCTTC. This sequence encodes CASSLATENYGYTF. The entire variable domain, with the rest obtained from reference TRBV7-9 and TRBJ1-2, is as follows: DTGVSQNPRHKITKRGQNVTFRCDPISEHNRLYWYRQTLGQGPEFLTYFQNEAQLEKSRLLSDRFSAERPKGSFSTLEIQRTEQGDSAMYLCASSLATENYGYTFGSGTRLTVV.

This clonotype has only a few counts. The chain employs TRBV12-3 or TRBV12-4 and TRBJ1-1; no firm D call. V was clipped by 2 bases and J by 7 bases, with 14 bases between them. CDR3 length equals 14 residues. CDR3: CASSLIAVEVEAFF. The CDR3 region has the DNA TGTGCCAGCAGTTTAATAGCCGTAGAAGTTGAAGCTTTCTTT.

J is TRBJ1-3 and V is TRBV9; D may be TRBD1 (6 bases). Germline V gene data show CDR1 as SGDLS and CDR2 as YYNGEE. The V end was cut by 4 bases, the J end by 2 bases, with 13 bases between. The CDR3 runs 15 residues. The CDR3 nucleotides are TGTGCCAGCAGCCCGAAGACAGGAACTGGAAACACCATATATTTT. Translated, it gives CASSPKTGTGNTIYF.

In its sample, this clonotype was seen many times. The chain carries TRBV20-1 and TRBJ2-1; D gene uncertain. The V end lost 1 base, the J end lost 3 bases, and 1 base lay between the germline ends. The CDR3 is made up of 11 amino acids. The germline V gene encodes CDR1 DFQATT and CDR2 SNEGSKA (reference sequence). The DNA of the CDR3 is TGCAGTGCTAGAGGCTACAATGAGCAGTTCTTC. Translated, it gives CSARGYNEQFF.

The CDR3 protein is CASSYDPVDSNTGELFF. The CDR3 nucleotides read TGTGCCAGCAGTTACGACCCCGTGGACTCAAACACCGGGGAGCTGTTTTTT. The V gene is TRBV6-2 or TRBV6-3, the J gene TRBJ2-2, with a possible D match to TRBD2 (5 bases). This CDR3 has 17 residues. Germline V gene sequence: CDR1 MNHEY, CDR2 SVGEGT. Trimming removed 2 bases from V and 2 bases from J, with 15 bases in between.

J is TRBJ1-2 and V is TRBV5-1, with 8 bases identical to TRBD1. CDR3 length: 16 amino acids. Germline CDR1 SGHRS, CDR2 YFSETQ. With V trimmed by 0 bases and J by 5 bases, 9 bases remained unmatched. The DNA of the CDR3 is TGCGCCAGCAGCTTGGCCGCGTCAGGGGGCTGGTATGGCTACACCTTC. Protein: CASSLAASGGWYGYTF.

This clonotype was detected a few times. V and J are TRBV12-3 or TRBV12-4 and TRBJ1-1; D might be TRBD1 (5 bases). This CDR3 has 13 residues. Trimming took off 10 bases at V and 1 base at J, with 13 bases between the two ends. The CDR3 nucleotides are TGTGCCATCCAGCGAGGGGCGAACACTGAAGCTTTCTTT. Translated: CAIQRGANTEAFF.

The chain carries TRBV6-2 or TRBV6-3 and TRBJ1-2; D call uncertain. Trimming pared 6 bases from V and 6 bases from J, leaving 11 bases between. Looked up from germline, CDR1 is MNHEY and CDR2 is SVGEGT. The CDR3 covers 12 residues. The CDR3 loop is CASRAPRDGYTF. CDR3 sequence (DNA): TGTGCCAGCAGAGCCCCCAGAGATGGCTACACCTTC.

V is TRBV29-1 and J is TRBJ2-2, with TRBD2 as a possible D gene (6 bases). The V end was cut by 4 bases, the J end by 4 bases, with 13 bases between. The CDR3 consists of 14 residues. Germline V gene sequence: CDR1 SQVTM, CDR2 ANQGSEA. CDR3 DNA sequence: TGCAGCGTTGTGGAGGGTTCAGCCACCGGGGAGCTGTTTTTT. This translates into CSVVEGSATGELFF.

This clonotype occurred a few times. J is TRBJ2-1 and V is TRBV6-5, with a tentative D call TRBD1 (6 bases). CDR1 MNHEY and CDR2 SVGAGI come from the germline V gene. V lost 2 bases and J lost 7, with 12 bases in between. The length of the CDR3 is 14 residues. The DNA of the CDR3 is TGTGCCAGCAGTTACGAGGGGGATTCGAATGAGCAGTTCTTC. This sequence encodes CASSYEGDSNEQFF.

There are a few counts of this clonotype. The gene calls are TRBV6-2 or TRBV6-3 and TRBJ2-7, with D perhaps TRBD1 (6 bases). In germline, CDR1 is MNHEY, CDR2 SVGEGT. Trimming took 0 bases from V and 2 from J, leaving 14 bases between them. The CDR3 runs 16 residues. The CDR3 protein is CASSYSGAAFPYEQYF. CDR3 DNA: TGTGCCAGCAGTTACTCGGGGGCGGCTTTCCCCTACGAGCAGTACTTC.

The chain has TRBV24-1 and TRBJ2-1, with D possibly matching TRBD1 (5 bases). Trimming removed 1 base from V and 7 bases from J, with 10 bases in between. The CDR3 has 14 amino acids. CDR1 and CDR2 from the germline V gene are KGHDR and SFDVKD. In DNA, the CDR3 is TGTGCCACCAGTGATTTCCAGGGAACGAATGAGCAGTTCTTC. Its protein product is CATSDFQGTNEQFF.

This clonotype showed up just a few times. The genes are TRBV6-5 and TRBJ2-6; 11 bases fit TRBD1. The CDR3 has 19 residues. The ends lost 2 bases at V and 3 bases at J; junction bases unmatched: 9. The germline CDR1 and CDR2 sequences are MNHEY and SVGAGI. Here the CDR3 reads CASSYALPGQGVGANVLTF. CDR3 DNA: TGTGCCAGCAGTTACGCTCTACCGGGACAGGGGGTTGGGGCCAACGTCCTGACTTTC.

There are many counts of this clonotype. The chain has TRBV7-2 and TRBJ1-3; D is ambiguous. V gave up 5 bases and J gave up 0 bases, with 11 bases separating them. Germline V gives CDR1 SGHTA, CDR2 FQGNSA. This CDR3 region has 15 residues. For the CDR3, the DNA is TGTGCCAGCAGCCCTTTCGGAGGCTCTGGAAACACCATATATTTT. Translated, it gives CASSPFGGSGNTIYF.